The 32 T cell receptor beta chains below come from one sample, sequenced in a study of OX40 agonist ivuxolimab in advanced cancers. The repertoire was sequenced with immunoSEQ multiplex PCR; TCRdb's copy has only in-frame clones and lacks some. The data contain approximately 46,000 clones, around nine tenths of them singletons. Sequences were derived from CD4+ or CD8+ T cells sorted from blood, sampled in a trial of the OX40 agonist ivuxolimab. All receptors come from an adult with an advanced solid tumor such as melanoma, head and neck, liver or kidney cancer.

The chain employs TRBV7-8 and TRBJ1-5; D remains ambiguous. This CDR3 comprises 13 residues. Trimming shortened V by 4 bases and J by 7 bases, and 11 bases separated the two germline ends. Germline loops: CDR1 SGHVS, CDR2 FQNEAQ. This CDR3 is CASSSHEVQPQHF. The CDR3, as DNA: TGTGCCAGCAGCTCACACGAGGTGCAGCCCCAGCATTTT.

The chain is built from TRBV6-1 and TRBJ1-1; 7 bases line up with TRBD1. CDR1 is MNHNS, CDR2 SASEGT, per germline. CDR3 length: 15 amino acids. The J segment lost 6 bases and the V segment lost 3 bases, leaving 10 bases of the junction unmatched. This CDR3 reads CASSDVGSGQPEAFF. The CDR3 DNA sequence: TGTGCCAGCAGTGACGTCGGGTCGGGACAGCCTGAAGCTTTCTTT.

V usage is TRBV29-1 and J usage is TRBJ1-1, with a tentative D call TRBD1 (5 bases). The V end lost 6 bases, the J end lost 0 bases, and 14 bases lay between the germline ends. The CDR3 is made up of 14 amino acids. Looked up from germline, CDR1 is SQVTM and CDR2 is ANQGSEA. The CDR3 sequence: CSVGASQMNTEAFF. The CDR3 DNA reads TGCAGCGTCGGGGCATCACAGATGAACACTGAAGCTTTCTTT.

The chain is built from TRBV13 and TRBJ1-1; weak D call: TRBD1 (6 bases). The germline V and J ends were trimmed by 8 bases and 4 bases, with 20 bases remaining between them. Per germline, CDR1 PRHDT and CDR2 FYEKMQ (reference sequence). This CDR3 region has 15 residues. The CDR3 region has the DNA TGTGCCAGCGCACGTTCGGGGGGCGTTGGCACTGAAGCTTTCTTT. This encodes CASARSGGVGTEAFF.

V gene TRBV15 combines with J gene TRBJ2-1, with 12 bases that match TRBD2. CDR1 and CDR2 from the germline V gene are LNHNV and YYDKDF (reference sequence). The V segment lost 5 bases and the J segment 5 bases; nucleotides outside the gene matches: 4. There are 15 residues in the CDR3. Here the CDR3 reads CATSYTSGGNNEQFF. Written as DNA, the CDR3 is TGTGCCACCAGCTATACTAGCGGGGGGAACAATGAGCAGTTCTTC. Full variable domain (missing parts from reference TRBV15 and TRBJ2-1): DAMVIQNPRYQVTQFGKPVTLSCSQTLNHNVMYWYQQKSSQAPKLLFHYYDKDFNNEADTPDNFQSRRPNTSFCFLDIRSPGLGDTAMYLCATSYTSGGNNEQFFGPGTRLTVL.

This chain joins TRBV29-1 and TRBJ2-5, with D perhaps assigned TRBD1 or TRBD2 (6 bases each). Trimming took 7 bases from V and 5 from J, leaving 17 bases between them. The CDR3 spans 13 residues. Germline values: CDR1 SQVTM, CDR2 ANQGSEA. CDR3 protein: CSDFEGGGETQYF. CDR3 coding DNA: TGCAGCGATTTCGAGGGGGGCGGGGAGACCCAGTACTTC.

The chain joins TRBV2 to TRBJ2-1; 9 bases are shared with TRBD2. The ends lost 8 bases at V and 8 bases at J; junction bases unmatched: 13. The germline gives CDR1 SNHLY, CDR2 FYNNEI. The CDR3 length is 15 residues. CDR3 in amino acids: CASGPWGVAGDEQFF. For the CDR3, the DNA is TGTGCCAGCGGACCCTGGGGGGTAGCGGGAGATGAGCAGTTCTTC.

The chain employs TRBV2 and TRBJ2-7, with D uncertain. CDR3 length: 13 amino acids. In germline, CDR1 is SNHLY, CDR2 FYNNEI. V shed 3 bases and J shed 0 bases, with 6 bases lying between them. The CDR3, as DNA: TGTGCCAGCAGTGACCGCTACTCCTACGAGCAGTACTTC. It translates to CASSDRYSYEQYF. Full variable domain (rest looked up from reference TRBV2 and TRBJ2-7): EPEVTQTPSHQVTQMGQEVILRCVPISNHLYFYWYRQILGQKVEFLVSFYNNEISEKSEIFDDQFSVERPDGSNFTLKIRSTKLEDSAMYFCASSDRYSYEQYFGPGTRLTVT.

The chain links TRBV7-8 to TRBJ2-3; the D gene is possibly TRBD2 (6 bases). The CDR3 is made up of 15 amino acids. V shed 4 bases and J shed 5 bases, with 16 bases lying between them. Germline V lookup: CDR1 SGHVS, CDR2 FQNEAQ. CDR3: CASSWGLARGDTQYF. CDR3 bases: TGTGCCAGCAGCTGGGGACTTGCCAGAGGAGATACGCAGTATTTT.

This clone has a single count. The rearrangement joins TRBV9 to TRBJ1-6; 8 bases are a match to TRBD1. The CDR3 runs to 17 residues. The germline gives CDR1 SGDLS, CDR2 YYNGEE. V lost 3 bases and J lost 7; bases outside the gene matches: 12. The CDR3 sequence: CASSAGDRQWNNSPLHF. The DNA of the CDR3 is TGTGCCAGCAGCGCGGGGGACAGGCAGTGGAACAATTCACCCCTCCACTTT. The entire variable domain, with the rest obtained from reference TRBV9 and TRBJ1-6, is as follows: DSGVTQTPKHLITATGQRVTLRCSPRSGDLSVYWYQQSLDQGLQFLIQYYNGEERAKGNILERFSAQQFPDLHSELNLSSLELGDSALYFCASSAGDRQWNNSPLHFGNGTRLTVT.

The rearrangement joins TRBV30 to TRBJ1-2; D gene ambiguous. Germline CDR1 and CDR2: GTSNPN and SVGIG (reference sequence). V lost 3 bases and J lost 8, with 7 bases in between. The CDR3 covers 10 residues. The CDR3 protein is CAWRGEGYTF. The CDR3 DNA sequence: TGTGCCTGGAGGGGTGAGGGCTACACCTTC.

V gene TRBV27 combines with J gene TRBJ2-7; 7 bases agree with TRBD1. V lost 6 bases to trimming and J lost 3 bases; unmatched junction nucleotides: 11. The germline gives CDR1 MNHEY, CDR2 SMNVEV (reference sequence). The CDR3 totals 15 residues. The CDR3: CASRKIQGPDYEQYF. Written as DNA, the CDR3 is TGTGCCAGCAGAAAGATACAGGGGCCAGACTACGAGCAGTACTTC.

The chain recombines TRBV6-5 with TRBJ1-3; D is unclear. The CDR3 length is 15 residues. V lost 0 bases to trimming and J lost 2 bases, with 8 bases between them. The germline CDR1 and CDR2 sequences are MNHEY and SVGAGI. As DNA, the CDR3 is TGTGCCAGCAGTTACTCGAGGGAGACTGGAAACACCATATATTTT. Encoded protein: CASSYSRETGNTIYF.

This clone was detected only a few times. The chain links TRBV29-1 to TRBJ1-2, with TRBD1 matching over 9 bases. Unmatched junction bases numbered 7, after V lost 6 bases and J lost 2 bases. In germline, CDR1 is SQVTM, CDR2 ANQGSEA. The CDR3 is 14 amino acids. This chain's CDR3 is CSVIGQGLNYGYTF. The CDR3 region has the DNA TGCAGCGTCATCGGACAGGGGCTAAACTATGGCTACACCTTC.

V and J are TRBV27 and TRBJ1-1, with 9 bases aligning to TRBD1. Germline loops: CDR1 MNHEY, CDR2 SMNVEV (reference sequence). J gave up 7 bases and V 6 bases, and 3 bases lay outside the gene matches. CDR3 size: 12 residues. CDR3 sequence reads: CASRQGAGEAFF. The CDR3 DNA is TGTGCCAGCAGACAGGGGGCGGGTGAAGCTTTCTTT.

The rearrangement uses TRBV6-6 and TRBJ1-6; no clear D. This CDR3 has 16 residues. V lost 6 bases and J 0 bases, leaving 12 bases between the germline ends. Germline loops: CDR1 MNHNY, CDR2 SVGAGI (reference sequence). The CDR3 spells CASSHDLSSYNSPLHF. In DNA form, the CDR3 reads TGTGCCAGCAGCCATGATCTCAGCTCCTATAATTCACCCCTCCACTTT.

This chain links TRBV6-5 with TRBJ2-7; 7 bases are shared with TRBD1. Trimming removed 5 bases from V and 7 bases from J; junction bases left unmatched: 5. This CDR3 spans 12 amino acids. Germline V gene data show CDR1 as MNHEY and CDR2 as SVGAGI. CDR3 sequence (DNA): TGTGCCAGCAGTCCCCAGGGGGTGGAGCAGTACTTC. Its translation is CASSPQGVEQYF.

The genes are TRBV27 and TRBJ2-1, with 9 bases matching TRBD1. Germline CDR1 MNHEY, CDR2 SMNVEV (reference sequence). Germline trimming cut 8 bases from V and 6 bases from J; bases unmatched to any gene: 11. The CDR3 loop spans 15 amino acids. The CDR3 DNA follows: TGTGCCAGCGGAACCGGGACAGGGTCGCGCAATGAGCAGTTCTTC. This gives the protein CASGTGTGSRNEQFF.

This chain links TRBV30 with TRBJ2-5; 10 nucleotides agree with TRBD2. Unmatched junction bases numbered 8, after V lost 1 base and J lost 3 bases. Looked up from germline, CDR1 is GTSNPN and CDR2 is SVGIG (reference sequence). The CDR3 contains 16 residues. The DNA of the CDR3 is TGTGCCTGGAGTGATCTAGCGGGAGTAATTGAAGAGACCCAGTACTTC. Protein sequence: CAWSDLAGVIEETQYF. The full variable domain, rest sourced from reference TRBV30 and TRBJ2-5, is SQTIHQWPATLVQPVGSPLSLECTVEGTSNPNLYWYRQAAGRGLQLLFYSVGIGQISSEVPQNLSASRPQDRQFILSSKKLLLSDSGFYLCAWSDLAGVIEETQYFGPGTRLLVL.

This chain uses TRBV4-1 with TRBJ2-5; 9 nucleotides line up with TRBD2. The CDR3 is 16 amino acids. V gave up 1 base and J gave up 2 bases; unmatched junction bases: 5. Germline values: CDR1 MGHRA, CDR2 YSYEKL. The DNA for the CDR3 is TGCGCCAGCAGCCAAGGGCCTAGCGGGAAACAAGAGACCCAGTACTTC. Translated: CASSQGPSGKQETQYF.

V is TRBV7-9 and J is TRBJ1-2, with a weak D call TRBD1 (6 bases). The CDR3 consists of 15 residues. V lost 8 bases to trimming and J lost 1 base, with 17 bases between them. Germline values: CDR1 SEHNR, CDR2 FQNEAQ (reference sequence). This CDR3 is CASLNRAKGNYGYTF. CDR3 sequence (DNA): TGTGCCAGCCTAAACAGGGCTAAGGGTAACTATGGCTACACCTTC.

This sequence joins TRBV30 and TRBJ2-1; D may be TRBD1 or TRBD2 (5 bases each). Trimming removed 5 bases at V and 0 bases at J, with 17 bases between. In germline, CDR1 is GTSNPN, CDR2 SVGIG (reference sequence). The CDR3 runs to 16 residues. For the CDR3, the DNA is TGTGCCTGGGGCCTCCGAGGGGTCAGCTCCTACAATGAGCAGTTCTTC. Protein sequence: CAWGLRGVSSYNEQFF.

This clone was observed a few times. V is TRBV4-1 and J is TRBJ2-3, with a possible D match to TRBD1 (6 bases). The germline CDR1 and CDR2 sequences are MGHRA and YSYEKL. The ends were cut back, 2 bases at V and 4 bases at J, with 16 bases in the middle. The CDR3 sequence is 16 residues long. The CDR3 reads CASSQPVDSSADTQYF. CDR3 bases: TGCGCCAGCAGCCAACCAGTGGACAGCTCAGCAGATACGCAGTATTTT.

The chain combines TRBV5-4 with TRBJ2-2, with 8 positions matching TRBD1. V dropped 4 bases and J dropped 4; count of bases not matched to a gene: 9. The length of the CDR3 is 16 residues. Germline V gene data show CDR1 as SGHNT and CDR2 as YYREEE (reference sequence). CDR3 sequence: CASSAGRGRSTGELFF. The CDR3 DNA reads TGTGCCAGCAGCGCGGGCAGGGGGCGAAGCACCGGGGAGCTGTTTTTT.

The CDR3 DNA sequence: TGTGCCAGCACCACAGGGGTTAACACTGAAGCTTTCTTT. Residues: CASTTGVNTEAFF. The chain combines TRBV13 with TRBJ1-1; TRBD1 agrees at 7 bases. The trim removed 7 bases at V and 2 bases at J, leaving 4 bases unmatched. CDR1 is PRHDT and CDR2 is FYEKMQ in the germline V gene (reference sequence). This CDR3 has 13 amino acids.

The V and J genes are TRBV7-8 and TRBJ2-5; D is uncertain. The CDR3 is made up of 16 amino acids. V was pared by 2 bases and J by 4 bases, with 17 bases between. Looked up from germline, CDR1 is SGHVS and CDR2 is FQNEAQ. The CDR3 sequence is CASSLTRAHSRETQYF. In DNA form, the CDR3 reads TGTGCCAGCAGCTTAACCCGGGCCCACTCTCGAGAGACCCAGTACTTC.

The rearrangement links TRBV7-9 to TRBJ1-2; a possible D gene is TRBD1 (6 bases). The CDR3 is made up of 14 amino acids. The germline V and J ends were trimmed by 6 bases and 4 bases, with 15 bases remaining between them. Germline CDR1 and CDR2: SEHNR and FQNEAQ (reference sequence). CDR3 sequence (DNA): TGTGCCAGCAGTTATACAGGGATAGGCTATGGCTACACCTTC. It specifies CASSYTGIGYGYTF.

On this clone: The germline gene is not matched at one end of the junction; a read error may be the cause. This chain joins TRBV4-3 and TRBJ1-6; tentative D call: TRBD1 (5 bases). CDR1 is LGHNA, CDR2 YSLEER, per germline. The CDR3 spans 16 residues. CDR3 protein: CASSQAWAGIESPLHF. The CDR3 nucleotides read TGCGCCAGCAGTCAAGCGTGGGCAGGGATCGAGTCACCCCTCCACTTT.

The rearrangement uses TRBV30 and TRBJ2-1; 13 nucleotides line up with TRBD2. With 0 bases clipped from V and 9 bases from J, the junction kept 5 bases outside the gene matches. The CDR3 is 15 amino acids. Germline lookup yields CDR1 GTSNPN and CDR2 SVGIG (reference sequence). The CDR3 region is CAWSVGTSGTGEQFF. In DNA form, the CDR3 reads TGTGCCTGGAGTGTCGGGACTAGCGGGACGGGTGAGCAGTTCTTC.

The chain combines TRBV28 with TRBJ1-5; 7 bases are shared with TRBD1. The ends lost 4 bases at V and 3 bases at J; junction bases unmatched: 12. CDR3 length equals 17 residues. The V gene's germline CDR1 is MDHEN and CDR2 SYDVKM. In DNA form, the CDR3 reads TGTGCCAGCAGTTCAACCCGGGCAGGGGGTAACAATCAGCCCCAGCATTTT. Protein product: CASSSTRAGGNNQPQHF.

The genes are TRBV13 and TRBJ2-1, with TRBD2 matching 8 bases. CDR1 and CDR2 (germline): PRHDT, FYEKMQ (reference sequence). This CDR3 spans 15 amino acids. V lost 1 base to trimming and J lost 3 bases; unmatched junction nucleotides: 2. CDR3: CASSLAGGVYNEQFF. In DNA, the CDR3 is TGTGCCAGCAGCTTAGCGGGAGGGGTCTACAATGAGCAGTTCTTC.

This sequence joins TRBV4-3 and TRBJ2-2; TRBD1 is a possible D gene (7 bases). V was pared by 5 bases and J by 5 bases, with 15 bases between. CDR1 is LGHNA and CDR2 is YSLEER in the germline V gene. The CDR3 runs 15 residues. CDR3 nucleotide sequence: TGCGCCAGCAGCAAAGCCCAGGGGGGAACCGGGGAGCTGTTTTTT. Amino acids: CASSKAQGGTGELFF.